The subject of this entry is one TCR beta chain. The data were obtained in a study of CD8+ T cells in alopecia areata. Regarding treatment: oral pan-JAK inhibitor, 5-10 mg twice daily. This CDR3 comprises 14 residues. Trimming removed 0 bases at V and 4 bases at J, with 10 bases between. CDR1 is MGHRA, CDR2 YSYEKL, per germline. Once RNA had been extracted, it was reverse transcribed into cDNA to act as the sequencing template. Measured with immunoSEQ multiplex PCR; TCRdb has only the in-frame clones, and not every one. The data show a few hundred thousand clones, with about 50% seen just once and more than 1.5% held by the top ten.

The chain is built from TRBV4-1 and TRBJ2-7; D uncertain. This receptor was identified in a human donor with alopecia areata. Sequencing used CD4+ T cells sorted from blood, obtained at week 4, from a patient treated with tofacitinib. The CDR3 DNA follows: TGCGCCAGCAGCCAAGACCCCCAGGAATACGAGCAGTACTTC. This gives the protein CASSQDPQEYEQYF.